Presented here are 9 T cell receptor beta chains from one specimen sequenced in a study of blood T cell repertoires in COVID-19. Libraries were prepared by immunoSEQ multiplex PCR; TCRdb keeps only in-frame clonotypes and omits some of them. The sample includes roughly 430,000 clones, nearly 90% of them seen just once. Specimen: PBMCs or T cells enriched from blood (not recorded which). The source of these receptors is a woman between 18 and 30 years old who had been exposed to COVID-19.

The table lists this clone with a few counts. The gene calls are TRBV18 and TRBJ1-1; D is uncertain. Germline V CDR1 and CDR2: KGHSH, LQKENI. V shed 6 bases and J shed 1 base, with 9 bases lying between them. The CDR3 consists of 13 residues. The CDR3 sequence is CASSQAGNTEAFF. CDR3 DNA: TGTGCCAGCTCTCAAGCAGGGAACACTGAAGCTTTCTTT. Full variable domain (missing parts from reference TRBV18 and TRBJ1-1): NAGVMQNPRHLVRRRGQEARLRCSPMKGHSHVYWYRQLPEEGLKFMVYLQKENIIDESGMPKERFSAEFPKEGPSILRIQQVVRGDSAAYFCASSQAGNTEAFFGQGTRLTVV.

The rearrangement links TRBV4-1 to TRBJ1-1; a possible D gene is TRBD1 (6 bases). The CDR3 runs 15 residues. Germline V gene data show CDR1 as MGHRA and CDR2 as YSYEKL. Trimming cost V 4 bases and J 4 bases, with 16 bases left between them. The CDR3 bases are TGCGCCAGCAGCCCTACGGGACATCCGTTCACTGAAGCTTTCTTT. This encodes CASSPTGHPFTEAFF.

CDR3 coding DNA: TGCGCCAGCAGTGAGTCGCGACAGGGTGGGTACGAGCAGTACTTC. Protein: CASSESRQGGYEQYF. J is TRBJ2-7 and V is TRBV10-1, with 7 positions matching TRBD1. The germline gives CDR1 WNHNN, CDR2 SYGVQD (reference sequence). The CDR3 is made up of 15 amino acids. V shed 0 bases, J shed 4 bases, and the junction held 6 bases outside the gene matches.

J is TRBJ2-2 and V is TRBV2; 7 bases fit TRBD2. The CDR3 extends over 15 amino acids. Trimming cost V 4 bases and J 0 bases; bases outside gene matches: 2. CDR1 and CDR2 (germline): SNHLY, FYNNEI. The CDR3 bases are TGTGCCAGCAGTGTCGGGAGGTCGAACACCGGGGAGCTGTTTTTT. This sequence encodes CASSVGRSNTGELFF.

V gene TRBV19 combines with J gene TRBJ2-7; TRBD1 agrees at 8 bases. The CDR3 has 13 amino acids. Germline CDR1 reads LNHDA; CDR2 reads SQIVND (reference sequence). With 6 bases clipped from V and 2 bases from J, the junction kept 3 bases outside the gene matches. For the CDR3, the DNA is TGTGCCAGTAGGGCAGGGGGCACCTACGAGCAGTACTTC. Residues: CASRAGGTYEQYF.

This clone was counted a single time. This sequence joins TRBV6-4 and TRBJ2-3, with 9 bases fitting TRBD2. Germline trimming cut 0 bases from V and 4 bases from J; bases unmatched to any gene: 5. The CDR3 sequence is 16 residues long. Germline CDR1 and CDR2: MRHNA and SNTAGT. In DNA, the CDR3 is TGTGCCAGCAGTGACTCCGGCGGGGGGGCCGCAGATACGCAGTATTTT. Translated, it gives CASSDSGGGAADTQYF.

In this sample, this clone turned up once. The chain uses TRBV6-1 and TRBJ2-4, with 11 bases that match TRBD1. After removal of 4 bases from V and 6 bases from J, the junction contained 8 bases not matched to a gene. The CDR3 contains 16 residues. The germline CDR1 and CDR2 sequences are MNHNS and SASEGT. CDR3 in amino acids: CASSARTGGRGNIQYF. The CDR3 region has the DNA TGTGCCAGCAGTGCCCGGACAGGGGGCAGGGGAAACATTCAGTACTTC.

V is TRBV9 and J is TRBJ1-2, with 7 bases identical to TRBD1. This CDR3 has 13 amino acids. CDR1 SGDLS and CDR2 YYNGEE come from the germline V gene. Trimming took 3 bases from V and 4 from J; bases not matched to a gene: 3. CDR3 region: CASSARTGYGYTF. DNA for the CDR3: TGTGCCAGCAGCGCCAGGACAGGCTATGGCTACACCTTC.

The V call is TRBV12-3 or TRBV12-4, the J call TRBJ2-7, with D possibly TRBD2 on 5 matching bases. V shed 3 bases and J shed 3 bases, with 9 bases lying between them. The CDR3 has 13 residues. CDR3 nucleotides: TGTGCCAGCAGTTTCGGACTTCTCTACGAGCAGTACTTC. The encoded protein is CASSFGLLYEQYF.